One sample yielded the 7 T cell receptor beta chains listed below, sequenced in a study of blood T cell repertoires in COVID-19 (dated by TCRdb to about 2020). Receptor libraries were prepared by the immunoSEQ multiplex PCR assay. TCRdb limited this immuneACCESS table to in-frame rearrangements with V and J called. A share of clones is missing; checked studies link under half to unresolved V genes, and the rest is unexplained. Here the sample has about 180,000 clones; 85% occur a single time. About 6.3% of the sample goes to the ten largest clones. The sample consisted of PBMCs or T cells enriched from blood (not recorded which). These receptors originate from a man aged 35-49 years who had recovered from COVID-19.

The chain employs TRBV7-9 and TRBJ1-4; D perhaps matches TRBD1 (5 bases). Looked up from germline, CDR1 is SEHNR and CDR2 is FQNEAQ (reference sequence). V dropped 5 bases and J dropped 6 bases, with 16 bases sitting between them. The CDR3 is 15 amino acids. The DNA of the CDR3 is TGTGCCAGCAGCCTACGAGGAGGGGTTGATGAAAAACTGTTTTTT. Its protein is CASSLRGGVDEKLFF.

The chain recombines TRBV7-9 with TRBJ1-2; 8 bases are shared with TRBD1. The CDR3 contains 13 residues. The trim removed 5 bases at V and 6 bases at J, leaving 5 bases unmatched. The V gene's germline CDR1 is SEHNR and CDR2 FQNEAQ (reference sequence). The CDR3 sequence is CASSQGARNGYTF. The CDR3 nucleotides read TGTGCCAGCAGCCAGGGGGCACGGAATGGCTACACCTTC. Drawing the rest from reference TRBV7-9 and TRBJ1-2, the complete variable domain is DTGVSQNPRHKITKRGQNVTFRCDPISEHNRLYWYRQTLGQGPEFLTYFQNEAQLEKSRLLSDRFSAERPKGSFSTLEIQRTEQGDSAMYLCASSQGARNGYTFGSGTRLTVV.

V gene TRBV6-5 combines with J gene TRBJ1-1; D gene ambiguous. Trimming pared 7 bases from V and 0 bases from J, leaving 6 bases between. The CDR3 loop spans 12 amino acids. Germline lookup yields CDR1 MNHEY and CDR2 SVGAGI. The CDR3 nucleotides read TGTGCCAGCATCGGGATGAACACTGAAGCTTTCTTT. Protein sequence: CASIGMNTEAFF.

The genes are TRBV18 and TRBJ1-2; D gene uncertain. The CDR3 is 15 residues long. Germline V gives CDR1 KGHSH, CDR2 LQKENI. The V end lost 3 bases, the J end lost 6 bases, and 17 bases lay between the germline ends. This CDR3 is CASSPGRAVSNGYTF. The CDR3 nucleotides are TGTGCCAGCTCACCTGGGAGGGCGGTTTCCAATGGCTACACCTTC. The full variable domain, rest sourced from reference TRBV18 and TRBJ1-2, is NAGVMQNPRHLVRRRGQEARLRCSPMKGHSHVYWYRQLPEEGLKFMVYLQKENIIDESGMPKERFSAEFPKEGPSILRIQQVVRGDSAAYFCASSPGRAVSNGYTFGSGTRLTVV.

In this sample, this clone turned up a few times. The gene calls are TRBV24-1 and TRBJ1-6; D may be TRBD1 (5 bases). The germline CDR1 and CDR2 sequences are KGHDR and SFDVKD. V was cut by 11 bases and J by 5 bases, with 18 bases left in between. This CDR3 has 15 residues. The CDR3 nucleotides read TGTGCCAGAACTGGGGGGGAAACGGATAATTCACCCCTCCACTTT. It specifies CARTGGETDNSPLHF.

This sequence joins TRBV11-3 and TRBJ2-7, with 10 bases aligning to TRBD2. The junction had 7 bases not matched to a gene; V was cut back by 5 bases and J by 9 bases. From germline, CDR1 is SGHNT and CDR2 YENEEA. The CDR3 is 13 residues long. The chain's CDR3 is CASSAGLADGQYF. The CDR3, as DNA: TGTGCCAGCAGCGCAGGACTAGCGGACGGGCAGTACTTC. Drawing the rest from reference TRBV11-3 and TRBJ2-7, the complete variable domain is EAGVVQSPRYKIIEKKQPVAFWCNPISGHNTLYWYLQNLGQGPELLIRYENEEAVDDSQLPKDRFSAERLKGVDSTLKIQPAELGDSAVYLCASSAGLADGQYFGPGTRLTVT.

The chain uses TRBV30 and TRBJ1-5, with D possibly being TRBD1 (5 bases). This CDR3 is built from 13 residues. The germline V and J ends were trimmed by 2 bases and 4 bases, with 9 bases remaining between them. Germline values: CDR1 GTSNPN, CDR2 SVGIG (reference sequence). CDR3 in DNA: TGTGCCTGGAGTTCGGACACTAATCAGCCCCAGCATTTT. It is translated as CAWSSDTNQPQHF.